These 15 T cell receptor beta chains originate from one sample sequenced in a study of blood T cells in healthy people across ages. The second PCR ran about 6 to 12 cycles with a sample-barcoded 5' primer and J-beta primers. TCRdb fed the 5' RACE reads into MiXCR, producing one record per CDR3 protein. The data contain more than 500,000 distinct CDR3 sequences, around 27% of them singletons. A further study also used this sample, focusing on T cells of mothers and their children.

The sample taken for sequencing was blood. The receptors were sampled from a boy younger than 10 in good health.

This clonotype was seen only a few times. The CDR3 loop is CAISDTGGNNYGYTF. The DNA of the CDR3 is TGTGCCATCAGCGATACAGGGGGGAATAACTATGGCTACACCTTC. The rearrangement links TRBV10-3 to TRBJ1-2; 8 bases agree with TRBD1. The CDR3 has 15 residues. Germline loops: CDR1 ENHRY, CDR2 SYGVKD. With V trimmed by 6 bases and J by 1 base, 7 bases remained unmatched.

This clonotype has more than one count but fewer than ten. This chain links TRBV6-2 or TRBV6-3 with TRBJ2-5; no reliable D call. The CDR3 spans 13 residues. Between the trimmed V and J ends, which lost 6 bases and 11 bases, there was a span of 19 bases. Germline V gene data show CDR1 as MNHEY and CDR2 as SVGEGT. CDR3 in amino acids: CASSLLARPRQYF. CDR3 sequence (DNA): TGTGCCAGCAGCCTTTTGGCAAGACCGAGGCAGTACTTC.

V gene TRBV5-1 combines with J gene TRBJ2-7, with a tentative D call TRBD1 (6 bases). The CDR3 has 16 residues. V lost 0 bases and J lost 3, with 16 bases in between. CDR1 and CDR2 from the germline V gene are SGHRS and YFSETQ. The CDR3 DNA sequence: TGCGCCAGCAGCTTGGAAATAGACAGGAAAATCTACGAGCAGTACTTC. Translated, it gives CASSLEIDRKIYEQYF. Complete variable domain (other parts from reference TRBV5-1 and TRBJ2-7): KAGVTQTPRYLIKTRGQQVTLSCSPISGHRSVSWYQQTPGQGLQFLFEYFSETQRNKGNFPGRFSGRQFSNSRSEMNVSTLELGDSALYLCASSLEIDRKIYEQYFGPGTRLTVT.

The chain links TRBV7-9 to TRBJ1-5; maybe TRBD1 (5 bases). CDR1 SEHNR and CDR2 FQNEAQ come from the germline V gene (reference sequence). The CDR3 runs 17 residues. V gave up 0 bases and J gave up 6 bases, with 18 bases separating them. The CDR3 loop is CASSLADTGPRSQPQHF. CDR3 bases: TGTGCCAGCAGCTTAGCGGACACAGGTCCAAGGAGTCAGCCCCAGCATTTT.

The chain joins TRBV7-9 to TRBJ2-1; no definite D call. Germline-derived CDR1 and CDR2 are SEHNR and FQNEAQ (reference sequence). V was shortened by 4 bases and J by 9 bases, with 7 bases between the two germline ends. This CDR3 comprises 11 residues. The CDR3 DNA reads as TGTGCCAGCAGCTCAAGCGTTGAGCAGTTCTTC. This codes for CASSSSVEQFF.

This clonotype was seen a few times. The chain combines TRBV7-6 with TRBJ2-1; D perhaps matches TRBD2 (5 bases). The ends were cut back, 6 bases at V and 2 bases at J, with 17 bases in the middle. The CDR3 spans 16 residues. Per the germline V gene, CDR1 is SGHVS and CDR2 is FNYEAQ. CDR3 amino acids: CASSVRGLETYNEQFF. The CDR3 DNA reads TGTGCCAGCAGTGTTCGAGGGCTAGAGACCTACAATGAGCAGTTCTTC. The full variable domain, its missing parts supplied by reference TRBV7-6 and TRBJ2-1, is GAGVSQSPRYKVTKRGQDVALRCDPISGHVSLYWYRQALGQGPEFLTYFNYEAQQDKSGLPNDRFSAERPEGSISTLTIQRTEQRDSAMYRCASSVRGLETYNEQFFGPGTRLTVL.

This clonotype was seen once. The chain uses TRBV10-3 and TRBJ2-5, with 7 bases identical to TRBD2. With 2 bases clipped from V and 5 bases from J, the junction kept 11 bases outside the gene matches. CDR1 and CDR2 (germline): ENHRY, SYGVKD. The CDR3 consists of 16 residues. In DNA form, the CDR3 reads TGTGCCATCAGTGAGAGGGAAGCGGGGTTGCGGGAGACCCAGTACTTC. The encoded protein is CAISEREAGLRETQYF.

The J gene is TRBJ2-5, the V gene TRBV12-3 or TRBV12-4; D is unclear. The DNA end lines up better with TRBJ2-1; the J call may be wrong. The CDR3 extends over 11 amino acids. DNA for the CDR3: TGTGCCAGCAGTGGCGGTTATGAGCAGTTCTTC. Its translation is CASSGGYEQFF.

The chain is built from TRBV6-5 and TRBJ1-2, with D hard to call. Trimming took 2 bases from V and 2 from J, leaving 9 bases between them. This CDR3 contains 14 residues. From germline, CDR1 is MNHEY and CDR2 SVGAGI. In DNA form, the CDR3 reads TGTGCCAGCAGTTACAACGTTCGGAACTATGGCTACACCTTC. Translation gives CASSYNVRNYGYTF.

In the case of this clonotype: One junction end does not reproduce the germline sequence, and a read error may be involved. This sequence joins TRBV6-1 and TRBJ2-5, with a possible D match to TRBD2 (5 bases). The germline gives CDR1 MNHNS, CDR2 SASEGT. CDR3 length: 17 amino acids. CDR3 in amino acids: CASSPKGPRRVEEIQYF. In nucleotides, the CDR3 is TGTGCCAGCAGCCCAAAGGGCCCCCGGCGGGTTGAAGAGATCCAGTACTTC.

J is TRBJ2-5 and V is TRBV27, with TRBD2 as a possible D gene (5 bases). With the DNA end fitting TRBJ2-1 better, the J assignment may be wrong. The germline gives CDR1 MNHEY, CDR2 SMNVEV (reference sequence). The CDR3 covers 16 residues. The DNA for the CDR3 is TGTGCCAGCAGTTTACGAGTTCGGGGTATATACAATGAGCAGTTCTTC. This gives the protein CASSLRVRGIYNEQFF.

This clonotype was counted a few times. The chain carries TRBV30 and TRBJ2-1, with a tentative D call TRBD2 (5 bases). Germline CDR1 GTSNPN, CDR2 SVGIG (reference sequence). V shed 1 base and J shed 4 bases, with 14 bases lying between them. This CDR3 comprises 15 residues. CDR3 DNA sequence: TGTGCCTGGAGTGGAGGGTCTACGAGGTACAATGAGCAGTTCTTC. Its translation is CAWSGGSTRYNEQFF. Combining the CDR3 with reference TRBV30 and TRBJ2-1 gives the whole variable domain SQTIHQWPATLVQPVGSPLSLECTVEGTSNPNLYWYRQAAGRGLQLLFYSVGIGQISSEVPQNLSASRPQDRQFILSSKKLLLSDSGFYLCAWSGGSTRYNEQFFGPGTRLTVL.

This clonotype has a handful of counts. The V and J genes are TRBV15 and TRBJ1-2; D is unclear. Germline CDR1 reads LNHNV; CDR2 reads YYDKDF (reference sequence). The CDR3 runs 13 residues. V gave up 0 bases and J gave up 10 bases, with 12 bases separating them. CDR3 DNA sequence: TGTGCCACCAGCAGAGATCTTGGCGGCCACTACACCTTC. This gives the protein CATSRDLGGHYTF.

There are a few counts of this clonotype. This chain joins TRBV5-5 and TRBJ2-3, with TRBD2 as a possible D gene (5 bases). CDR1 SGHKS and CDR2 YYEKEE come from the germline V gene (reference sequence). Trimming took off 3 bases at V and 4 bases at J, with 9 bases between the two ends. The CDR3 is 13 amino acids. For the CDR3, the DNA is TGTGCCAGCAGCTACAGCGGTTCAGATACGCAGTATTTT. This gives the protein CASSYSGSDTQYF.

The chain joins TRBV20-1 to TRBJ1-4, with unresolved D. Germline CDR1 and CDR2: DFQATT and SNEGSKA (reference sequence). The CDR3 sequence is 14 residues long. V was shortened by 3 bases and J by 4 bases, with 12 bases between the two germline ends. CDR3 nucleotide sequence: TGCAGTGCTAGTCGTGGAAGTCGTAATGAAAAACTGTTTTTT. Residues: CSASRGSRNEKLFF.